What follows are 20 T cell receptor beta chains derived from one specimen sequenced in a study of T cell responses to AZD1222 COVID-19 vaccine. Clones were read by immunoSEQ multiplex PCR, and TCRdb kept only the in-frame ones, dropping some. The repertoire consists of around 200,000 clones, with just over 85% occurring once and the leading ten covering 0.45% to 0.55%. Sequenced material: peripheral blood, taken on day 0 of AZD1222 vaccination. These receptors were taken from an adult in good health.

The chain employs TRBV6-5 and TRBJ2-3, with D possibly being TRBD1 (5 bases). The CDR3 runs to 12 residues. With 7 bases removed from V and 2 bases from J, the gap between germline ends came to 7 bases. The germline V gene has CDR1 MNHEY and CDR2 SVGAGI. This CDR3 reads CASTGLTDTQYF. The CDR3 bases are TGTGCCAGCACAGGGCTCACAGATACGCAGTATTTT.

J is TRBJ1-1 and V is TRBV19; 9 bases match TRBD1. The ends lost 10 bases at V and 3 bases at J; junction bases unmatched: 15. The CDR3 is 16 amino acids. Germline CDR1 and CDR2: LNHDA and SQIVND (reference sequence). DNA for the CDR3: TGTGCCACGTACAGGGGGCTGGAGGTAAGATACACTGAAGCTTTCTTT. Translation gives CATYRGLEVRYTEAFF. Full variable domain (outside the CDR3, taken from reference TRBV19 and TRBJ1-1): DGGITQSPKYLFRKEGQNVTLSCEQNLNHDAMYWYRQDPGQGLRLIYYSQIVNDFQKGDIAEGYSVSREKKESFPLTVTSAQKNPTAFYLCATYRGLEVRYTEAFFGQGTRLTVV.

This chain connects TRBV24-1 to TRBJ1-1; no definite D call. Germline V gene sequence: CDR1 KGHDR, CDR2 SFDVKD. The V and J ends lost 4 bases and 0 bases respectively, with 5 bases between them. CDR3 length: 13 residues. CDR3: CATSESLNTEAFF. DNA of the CDR3: TGTGCCACCAGTGAATCATTGAACACTGAAGCTTTCTTT.

The chain employs TRBV19 and TRBJ2-5; D might be TRBD2 (5 bases). V was shortened by 6 bases and J by 2 bases, with 7 bases between the two germline ends. This CDR3 has 12 amino acids. Looked up from germline, CDR1 is LNHDA and CDR2 is SQIVND (reference sequence). The CDR3 DNA reads as TGTGCCAGTAGCCGGGGACAAGAGACCCAGTACTTC. Amino acid sequence: CASSRGQETQYF. Full variable domain (outside the CDR3, taken from reference TRBV19 and TRBJ2-5): DGGITQSPKYLFRKEGQNVTLSCEQNLNHDAMYWYRQDPGQGLRLIYYSQIVNDFQKGDIAEGYSVSREKKESFPLTVTSAQKNPTAFYLCASSRGQETQYFGPGTRLLVL.

This rearrangement joins TRBV9 to TRBJ2-7, with D hard to call. V lost 0 bases to trimming and J lost 4 bases, with 14 bases between them. The germline V gene has CDR1 SGDLS and CDR2 YYNGEE. This CDR3 spans 15 amino acids. For the CDR3, the DNA is TGTGCCAGCAGCGTAGAACCCCTTCCCCTATACGAGCAGTACTTC. Translated, it gives CASSVEPLPLYEQYF.

As DNA, the CDR3 is TGTGCCAGCAGCGTAGATGACAGGGTCTTCTATGGCTACACCTTC. This sequence encodes CASSVDDRVFYGYTF. This chain links TRBV9 with TRBJ1-2; 7 positions match TRBD1. The J segment lost 4 bases and the V segment lost 0 bases, leaving 6 bases of the junction unmatched. Germline-derived CDR1 and CDR2 are SGDLS and YYNGEE. The CDR3 extends over 15 amino acids.

V usage is TRBV2 and J usage is TRBJ1-4; the D gene is possibly TRBD1 (6 bases). The CDR3 is 14 residues long. Germline V CDR1 and CDR2: SNHLY, FYNNEI. V was shortened by 4 bases and J by 4 bases, with 10 bases between the two germline ends. CDR3 residues: CASSGGANNEKLFF. DNA for the CDR3: TGTGCCAGCAGTGGGGGGGCGAATAATGAAAAACTGTTTTTT.

The rearrangement joins TRBV18 to TRBJ1-5; unclear D gene. Germline V gives CDR1 KGHSH, CDR2 LQKENI. The CDR3 spans 13 residues. The V end lost 3 bases, the J end lost 6 bases, and 9 bases lay between the germline ends. DNA for the CDR3: TGTGCCAGCTCACCCGAAGTTGGTCAGCCCCAGCATTTT. It translates to CASSPEVGQPQHF.

V and J are TRBV5-1 and TRBJ2-3; tentative D call: TRBD1 (6 bases). The CDR3 covers 14 residues. Germline V gives CDR1 SGHRS, CDR2 YFSETQ. V lost 3 bases to trimming and J lost 3 bases, with 11 bases between them. The CDR3 sequence: CASSYPDSTDTQYF. The CDR3, as DNA: TGCGCCAGCAGCTATCCGGACAGTACAGATACGCAGTATTTT.

This clone occurred a few times. CDR3 amino acids: CASSTYGLAAYEQYF. The CDR3 bases are TGTGCCAGCAGCACCTATGGACTAGCGGCTTACGAGCAGTACTTC. V is TRBV5-4 and J is TRBJ2-7; 10 bases line up with TRBD2. The CDR3 consists of 15 residues. CDR1 is SGHNT, CDR2 YYREEE, per germline (reference sequence). Trimming at V came to 4 bases and at J to 4 bases, leaving 8 bases not matched to a gene.

This clone was seen many times. The chain is built from TRBV14 and TRBJ2-7, with D perhaps matching TRBD1 (5 bases). CDR3 length equals 15 residues. CDR1 is SGHDN and CDR2 is FVKESK in the germline V gene. V was trimmed by 0 bases and J by 3 bases, leaving 12 bases between them. The CDR3 loop is CASSQEAHRSYEQYF. CDR3 bases: TGTGCCAGCAGCCAAGAGGCGCACAGGAGCTACGAGCAGTACTTC.

The chain has TRBV11-2 and TRBJ1-2; D is uncertain. In germline, CDR1 is SGHAT, CDR2 FQNNGV. CDR3 size: 13 residues. V was pared by 3 bases and J by 7 bases, with 12 bases between. The CDR3: CASSLRTGSGYTF. DNA for the CDR3: TGTGCCAGCAGCTTGAGGACCGGCTCTGGCTACACCTTC.

There are a few counts of this clone. The chain recombines TRBV6-4 with TRBJ1-5; D gene uncertain. Germline V gene lookup returns CDR1 MRHNA and CDR2 SNTAGT. V was cut by 2 bases and J by 3 bases, with 5 bases left in between. CDR3 length equals 13 residues. CDR3 coding DNA: TGTGCCAGCAGTGACAGGGCCAATCAGCCCCAGCATTTT. Its protein is CASSDRANQPQHF.

This rearrangement joins TRBV4-2 to TRBJ2-3; D tentatively reads TRBD1 or TRBD2 (6 bases each). V was trimmed by 4 bases and J by 0 bases, leaving 14 bases between them. The CDR3 contains 16 residues. Germline lookup yields CDR1 LGHNA and CDR2 YNFKEQ. CDR3 sequence: CASSLTGAPSTDTQYF. CDR3 coding DNA: TGTGCCAGCAGCCTCACGGGGGCCCCTAGCACAGATACGCAGTATTTT.

The chain carries TRBV5-4 and TRBJ2-6, with 8 bases that match TRBD1. Germline trimming cut 4 bases from V and 2 bases from J; bases unmatched to any gene: 2. The CDR3 has 15 residues. Germline CDR1 reads SGHNT; CDR2 reads YYREEE (reference sequence). CDR3 DNA: TGTGCCAGCAGCCCAGGGGGCGCTGGGGCCAACGTCCTGACTTTC. It encodes CASSPGGAGANVLTF.

A word on this clone: This same CDR3 is encoded by further DNA sequences in the sample. The chain joins TRBV30 to TRBJ1-1; no firm D call. CDR3 length equals 13 residues. Germline loops: CDR1 GTSNPN, CDR2 SVGIG (reference sequence). Deletions cut 0 bases from V and 2 bases from J, with 7 bases between. The CDR3 loop is CAWSVGGNTEAFF. DNA for the CDR3: TGTGCCTGGAGTGTTGGAGGCAACACTGAAGCTTTCTTT.

This clone appeared once. The V gene is TRBV4-2, the J gene TRBJ2-5; the match to TRBD2 covers 9 bases. The length of the CDR3 is 19 residues. V lost 0 bases and J lost 2; bases outside the gene matches: 13. In germline, CDR1 is LGHNA, CDR2 YNFKEQ. CDR3 in amino acids: CASSQEPASGARGQETQYF. CDR3 coding DNA: TGTGCCAGCAGCCAAGAACCGGCTAGCGGGGCTCGGGGTCAAGAGACCCAGTACTTC.

The gene calls are TRBV24-1 and TRBJ1-2, with D tentatively TRBD1 (6 bases). Per germline, CDR1 KGHDR and CDR2 SFDVKD. Trimming shortened V by 6 bases and J by 2 bases, and 12 bases separated the two germline ends. The CDR3 runs to 14 residues. Here the CDR3 reads CATSSQGRNYGYTF. CDR3 DNA sequence: TGTGCCACCAGTTCTCAGGGGAGAAACTATGGCTACACCTTC.

This rearrangement joins TRBV20-1 to TRBJ1-1; D is unclear. V gave up 3 bases and J gave up 1 base, with 9 bases separating them. The CDR3 is 13 residues long. The V gene's germline CDR1 is DFQATT and CDR2 SNEGSKA (reference sequence). CDR3 protein: CSASVRTNTEAFF. The CDR3 DNA is TGCAGTGCTAGTGTCCGGACGAACACTGAAGCTTTCTTT.

This chain uses TRBV6-6 with TRBJ1-5, with a tentative D call TRBD1 (6 bases). The CDR3 spans 16 residues. The germline V gene encodes CDR1 MNHNY and CDR2 SVGAGI (reference sequence). Between the trimmed V and J ends, which lost 7 bases and 1 base, there was a span of 17 bases. DNA of the CDR3: TGTGCCAGCACGCTCGATACAGGGAACAGCAATCAGCCCCAGCATTTT. Protein: CASTLDTGNSNQPQHF.